The rows below give T cell receptor beta chains drawn from one sample of a study of naive and memory T cell subsets. TCRdb reprocessed the UMI-ligation and nested PCR reads with MiXCR, giving one entry per CDR3 protein. The repertoire has about 120,000 distinct CDR3 sequences, 35% to 40% of them found once; the top ten carry 0.8% to 1%. What was sequenced was central memory CD4+ T cells from blood. The receptor source for this set is a human donor in good health. The CDR3 runs from the conserved cysteine through the conserved F or W. A D gene is named only where the DNA matches it firmly. Clone sizes are given selectively: once, few, many, or a class where the clone is expanded.

CDR3 protein | CDR3 DNA | CDR3 length | V gene | clone size | J gene | D gene
CASSLGTLNEKLFF | TGCGCCAGCAGCTTGGGTACTCTTAATGAAAAACTGTTTTTT | 14 | TRBV5-1 | - | TRBJ1-4 | -
CASSSAGTGVNTEAFF | TGTGCCAGCAGTTCCGCCGGGACAGGGGTGAACACTGAAGCTTTCTTT | 16 | TRBV28 | - | TRBJ1-1 | TRBD1
CASSPQLRTTSLGEQYF | TGCGCCAGCAGCCCACAGTTGAGGACTACGAGCTTGGGCGAGCAGTACTTC | 17 | TRBV5-1 | many | TRBJ2-7 | -
CASSLAGKPYEQYF | TGTGCCAGCAGTTTAGCAGGAAAACCCTACGAGCAGTACTTC | 14 | TRBV28 | - | TRBJ2-7 | -
CASSLERQPNEQFF | TGCGCCAGCAGCTTGGAGAGGCAGCCCAATGAGCAGTTCTTC | 14 | TRBV5-1 | - | TRBJ2-1 | -
CASRHAGTRYNEQFF | TGTGCCAGCAGGCACGCCGGGACTAGATACAATGAGCAGTTCTTC | 15 | TRBV28 | - | TRBJ2-1 | TRBD2
CASSSTGGGTDTQYF | TGTGCCAGCAGCTCCACCGGGGGGGGGACAGATACGCAGTATTTT | 15 | TRBV12-3/TRBV12-4 | once | TRBJ2-3 | TRBD2
CASSTTSGRDTQYF | TGTGCCAGCAGCACAACTAGCGGGAGGGATACGCAGTATTTT | 14 | TRBV7-8 | - | TRBJ2-3 | TRBD2
CASSIGQAQETQYF | TGTGCCAGCAGCATTGGACAGGCGCAAGAGACCCAGTACTTC | 14 | TRBV9 | few | TRBJ2-5 | TRBD1
CASSLLGQGETQYF | TGTGCCAGCAGCTTGTTGGGACAGGGAGAGACCCAGTACTTC | 14 | TRBV5-8 | - | TRBJ2-5 | TRBD1
CASSLGSDRAFHF | TGTGCCAGCAGCTTGGGGAGCGACAGGGCCTTTCACTTC | 13 | TRBV7-6 | - | TRBJ2-5 | TRBD1
CASSREVVSYNEQFF | TGTGCCAGCAGCCGGGAGGTCGTCTCCTACAATGAGCAGTTCTTC | 15 | TRBV5-4 | - | TRBJ2-1 | TRBD2
CASSLGDRGHETQYF | TGTGCCAGCAGCTTGGGGGACAGGGGGCACGAGACCCAGTACTTC | 15 | TRBV5-6 | - | TRBJ2-5 | TRBD1
CASSLMRLAGRGGGSYNEQFF | TGTGCCAGCAGTCTAATGAGACTAGCGGGCAGGGGCGGGGGTTCCTACAATGAGCAGTTCTTC | 21 | TRBV6-2/TRBV6-3 | few | TRBJ2-1 | TRBD2
CATSRVAFTGELFF | TGTGCCACCAGCAGAGTCGCGTTTACCGGGGAGCTGTTTTTT | 14 | TRBV15 | few | TRBJ2-2 | -
CASSLTGGFISNQPQHF | TGTGCCAGCAGCCTAACAGGGGGGTTTATATCCAATCAGCCCCAGCATTTT | 17 | TRBV28 | few | TRBJ1-5 | TRBD1
CASRRNSGISTDTQYF | TGTGCCAGCAGGAGAAATAGCGGGATAAGCACAGATACGCAGTATTTT | 16 | TRBV27 | - | TRBJ2-3 | TRBD2
CASSLAGGWTDTQYF | TGTGCCAGCAGTTTAGCGGGAGGGTGGACAGATACGCAGTATTTT | 15 | TRBV6-6 | few | TRBJ2-3 | TRBD2
CASKYSDRKNYTF | TGTGCCAGCAAGTACAGCGACAGGAAGAACTACACCTTC | 13 | TRBV19 | few | TRBJ1-2 | -
CASSMTSGSYNEQFF | TGTGCCAGCAGCATGACTAGCGGGAGTTACAATGAGCAGTTCTTC | 15 | TRBV6-1 | - | TRBJ2-1 | TRBD2
CASSPRAGGAGAWNTEAFF | TGTGCCAGCAGCCCCCGTGCAGGGGGCGCGGGGGCGTGGAACACTGAAGCTTTCTTT | 19 | TRBV11-2 | - | TRBJ1-1 | TRBD1
CASSTGTSGSAWETQYF | TGTGCCAGTAGTACCGGGACTAGCGGGAGCGCGTGGGAGACCCAGTACTTC | 17 | TRBV19 | - | TRBJ2-5 | TRBD2
CSAGSAAYEQYF | TGCAGTGCCGGGAGCGCGGCCTACGAGCAGTACTTC | 12 | TRBV20-1 | - | TRBJ2-7 | -
CSARDPAGDAKNIQYF | TGCAGTGCTAGGGACCCGGCAGGGGATGCCAAAAACATTCAGTACTTC | 16 | TRBV20-1 | - | TRBJ2-4 | -
CASSLDRLVSNVLTF | TGCGCCAGCAGCTTGGACAGACTGGTATCCAACGTCCTGACTTTC | 15 | TRBV5-1 | - | TRBJ2-6 | -
CAWSGPTGKGYTF | TGTGCCTGGAGTGGCCCGACAGGAAAGGGCTACACCTTC | 13 | TRBV30 | few | TRBJ1-2 | -
CSVGTFEAGQYF | TGCAGCGTTGGGACATTCGAGGCCGGGCAGTACTTC | 12 | TRBV29-1 | few | TRBJ2-7 | -
CASSTQQGYVGEQYF | TGTGCCAGCAGTACGCAACAGGGTTATGTAGGTGAGCAGTACTTC | 15 | TRBV6-6 | few | TRBJ2-7 | -
CSAISDRGDTDTQYF | TGCAGTGCTATTTCCGACAGGGGGGATACAGATACGCAGTATTTT | 15 | TRBV20-1 | few | TRBJ2-3 | TRBD1
CASSQQGGATKNIQYF | TGTGCCAGCAGTCAACAGGGGGGGGCCACCAAAAACATTCAGTACTTC | 16 | TRBV28 | few | TRBJ2-4 | -